This T cell receptor beta chain appears in the sequencing data of a study of regulatory dendritic cells for organ transplantation. Sorted subsets were CFSE-labeled and cultured roughly 5 days with allogeneic dendritic cells. The CDR3 totals 14 residues. Trimming removed 6 bases from V and 3 bases from J, with 12 bases in between. Per germline, CDR1 MNHEY and CDR2 SMNVEV (reference sequence). The data were produced by immunoSEQ multiplex PCR, yet TCRdb's version contains in-frame clones alone and is incomplete. The sample consists of about 20,000 clones, around 85% of them appearing once. This clone came up a few times. What it binds is not known. Overall study findings and caveats: The authors noted considerable between-person heterogeneity in alloreactive memory CD8+ cells. Memory CD8+ clonal expansion seemed more limited with regulatory than mature dendritic cells. Memory T cells were less diverse than naive, with memory CD8+ most oligoclonal. Of resting T cell subsets, memory CD8+ had the most alloreactive clonotypes.

Material: naive CD4+ T cells from blood cultured with regulatory dendritic cells. Subset of the sample: CD45RA+ naive T cells. The gene calls are TRBV27 and TRBJ1-5; D uncertain. The origin of this receptor is a human donor in good health. CDR3 region: CASSGGRDNQPQHF. The CDR3 bases are TGTGCCAGCAGCGGCGGAAGGGACAATCAGCCCCAGCATTTT.